A selection of T cell receptor beta chains follows, all from one sample in a study of blood T cells in healthy people across ages. In TCRdb, the 5' RACE reads were re-called with MiXCR into one record per CDR3 protein. The sample contains about a million distinct CDR3 sequences, roughly 47% of which appear only once. Material: blood. The receptors were gathered from a woman in her sixties or seventies in good health. The CDR3 runs from the conserved cysteine through the conserved F or W. Each record gives: D gene, J gene, V gene, clone size, CDR3 protein, CDR3 DNA. The D gene is left open where the match is weak. Clone sizes are given selectively: once, few, many, or a class where the clone is expanded.

TRBD1	TRBJ2-2	TRBV28	few	CASSPGGAGTGELFF	TGTGCCAGCAGTCCAGGGGGCGCGGGGACCGGGGAGCTGTTTTTT
NA	TRBJ1-5	TRBV7-9	NA	CASSLNMDNQPQHF	TGTGCCAGCAGCTTGAATATGGACAATCAGCCCCAGCATTTT
NA	TRBJ2-7	TRBV4-2	few	CASSQAQALGEQYF	TGTGCCAGCAGCCAAGCTCAGGCTCTGGGTGAGCAGTACTTC
NA	TRBJ2-7	TRBV27	few	CASSFLGGGGEQYF	TGTGCCAGCAGTTTTTTGGGCGGAGGTGGCGAGCAGTACTTC
TRBD2	TRBJ2-3	TRBV10-3	few	CAISERGTSGVGGTQYF	TGTGCCATCAGTGAGAGGGGAACTAGCGGCGTAGGGGGTACGCAGTATTTT
NA	TRBJ2-1	TRBV20-1	NA	CSARVGSGGNEQFF	TGCAGTGCTAGAGTGGGGAGTGGGGGCAATGAGCAGTTCTTC
NA	TRBJ1-5	TRBV20-1	NA	CSAKGFISNQPQHF	TGCAGTGCTAAGGGTTTCATCAGCAATCAGCCCCAGCATTTT
TRBD1	TRBJ2-7	TRBV7-8	NA	CASSSPQIRQGYYEQYF	TGTGCCAGCAGCTCCCCCCAGATTAGACAGGGGTACTACGAGCAGTACTTC
NA	TRBJ2-7	TRBV30	NA	CAWSRDGTVRSEQYF	TGTGCCTGGAGTAGGGACGGGACGGTTCGGTCCGAGCAGTACTTC
NA	TRBJ2-1	TRBV20-1	NA	CSASLKGENEQFF	TGCAGTGCTAGCCTCAAGGGGGAAAATGAGCAGTTCTTC
NA	TRBJ1-2	TRBV20-1	NA	CSAREVLTGLGGYTF	TGCAGTGCTAGAGAAGTGCTAACAGGGCTTGGTGGCTACACCTTC
NA	TRBJ2-7	TRBV5-1	few	CASSYQERYEQYF	TGCGCCAGCAGCTACCAGGAGCGCTACGAGCAGTACTTC
NA	TRBJ2-3	TRBV29-1	few	CSVGGTRGGDTQYF	TGCAGCGTTGGGGGGACCCGAGGTGGGGATACGCAGTATTTT
TRBD1	TRBJ2-3	TRBV6-2/TRBV6-3	few	CASRETGGDTQYF	TGTGCCAGCAGAGAGACAGGGGGAGATACGCAGTATTTT
NA	TRBJ2-1	TRBV7-9	NA	CASSLDSQAYNEQFF	TGTGCCAGCAGCTTAGATAGTCAAGCCTACAATGAGCAGTTCTTC
TRBD2	TRBJ2-1	TRBV4-3	NA	CASSQAISGSPYNEQFF	TGCGCCAGCAGCCAAGCGATTAGCGGGAGTCCTTACAATGAGCAGTTCTTC
TRBD2	TRBJ2-7	TRBV6-1	few	CASSVLAGQAYEQYF	TGTGCCAGCAGCGTCCTAGCGGGGCAAGCCTACGAGCAGTACTTC
NA	TRBJ2-7	TRBV24-1	NA	CATSAGTAYEQYF	TGTGCCACCAGTGCTGGGACGGCCTACGAGCAGTACTTC
TRBD2	TRBJ2-7	TRBV15	once	CATSGEQTSGRGYEQYF	TGTGCCACCAGCGGGGAACAGACTAGCGGGAGAGGCTACGAGCAGTACTTC
NA	TRBJ2-7	TRBV20-1	few	CSASRGQPPYEQYF	TGCAGTGCTAGTAGGGGACAACCGCCCTACGAGCAGTACTTC
TRBD2	TRBJ2-3	TRBV7-2	NA	CASSWGTSADTQYF	TGTGCCAGCAGCTGGGGGACTAGCGCGGATACGCAGTATTTT
TRBD2	TRBJ2-3	TRBV19	NA	CASSPLAGGWGTDTQYF	TGTGCCAGTAGCCCACTAGCGGGAGGCTGGGGCACAGATACGCAGTATTTT
NA	TRBJ1-5	TRBV12-3/TRBV12-4	NA	CASSLRGSQPQHF	TGTGCCAGCAGTTTACGGGGAAGTCAGCCCCAGCATTTT
NA	TRBJ2-5	TRBV5-1	NA	CASSRGQGSNEQYF	TGCGCCAGCAGCCGCGGGCAGGGTTCCAATGAGCAGTACTTC
TRBD1	TRBJ2-7	TRBV2	few	CASTSTGFNEQYF	TGTGCCAGCACCTCGACAGGGTTCAACGAGCAGTACTTC
TRBD2	TRBJ2-7	TRBV6-5	NA	CASRQVAGVNEQYF	TGTGCCAGCAGACAAGTAGCGGGAGTGAACGAGCAGTACTTC
NA	TRBJ2-3	TRBV24-1	few	CATSDSYDQAQYF	TGTGCCACCAGTGATTCCTACGATCAAGCGCAGTATTTT
TRBD1	TRBJ2-4	TRBV9	NA	CASSVSGQAGIQYF	TGTGCCAGCAGCGTCTCCGGACAGGCGGGCATTCAGTACTTC
TRBD1	TRBJ1-4	TRBV4-1	NA	CASRNRGEKLFF	TGCGCCAGCAGAAACAGGGGTGAAAAACTGTTTTTT
NA	TRBJ2-5	TRBV11-2	once	CASSIATGKGETQYF	TGTGCCAGCAGCATAGCGACAGGAAAGGGAGAGACCCAGTACTTC
NA	TRBJ2-7	TRBV5-1	NA	CASSPGTTTYEQYF	TGTGCCAGCAGCCCCGGGACAACCACCTACGAGCAGTACTTC
NA	TRBJ2-3	TRBV29-1	once	CSVGPETDTQYF	TGCAGCGTTGGCCCGGAAACAGATACGCAGTATTTT
NA	TRBJ2-5	TRBV7-9	NA	CASSLEGHRGQYF	TGTGCCAGCAGCTTAGAGGGGCACCGAGGGCAGTACTTC
NA	TRBJ2-5	TRBV4-1	NA	CASSQVQGAPTGYF	TGCGCCAGCAGCCAAGTACAGGGCGCCCCTACGGGGTACTTC
NA	TRBJ2-7	TRBV5-1	NA	CASSLLGQFSYEQYF	TGCGCCAGCAGCTTGTTAGGACAGTTCTCCTACGAGCAGTACTTC
TRBD2	TRBJ2-7	TRBV7-9	NA	CASSLDVIFGLADYEQYF	TGTGCCAGCAGCTTAGACGTTATCTTCGGACTAGCGGACTACGAGCAGTACTTC
TRBD1	TRBJ2-7	TRBV5-1	NA	CASSPADRGPDEQYF	TGCGCCAGCAGTCCTGCTGACAGGGGGCCCGACGAGCAGTACTTC
TRBD2	TRBJ2-7	TRBV27	NA	CASPRVMGLSFRWGPYEQYF	TGTGCCAGCCCCCGGGTTATGGGACTATCTTTTCGATGGGGTCCCTACGAGCAGTACTTC
TRBD1	TRBJ2-7	TRBV7-2	NA	CASSPWTGPYEQYF	TGTGCCAGCAGTCCCTGGACAGGCCCCTACGAGCAGTACTTC
NA	TRBJ2-5	TRBV4-1	few	CASSSSGTQKETQYF	TGCGCCAGCAGCTCATCCGGGACCCAGAAAGAGACCCAGTACTTC
NA	TRBJ2-5	TRBV7-2	many	CASSPAKRTAQETQYF	TGTGCCAGCAGCCCTGCAAAGCGCACAGCCCAAGAGACCCAGTACTTC
TRBD2	TRBJ2-1	TRBV30	NA	CAWSVAAGLYNEQFF	TGTGCCTGGAGTGTAGCAGCGGGGCTTTACAATGAGCAGTTCTTC
NA	TRBJ1-4	TRBV21-1	few	CASNREARQTNEKLFF	TGTGCCAGCAACCGGGAAGCCCGGCAGACTAATGAAAAACTGTTTTTT
TRBD2	TRBJ2-3	TRBV12-3/TRBV12-4	NA	CASSQPGLVADTQYF	TGTGCCAGCAGTCAACCGGGACTAGTGGCAGATACGCAGTATTTT
NA	TRBJ2-7	TRBV5-1	NA	CASGPGYYEQYF	TGCGCCAGCGGTCCAGGGTACTACGAGCAGTACTTC
NA	TRBJ2-7	TRBV11-2	once	CASSATRGPYEQYF	TGTGCCAGCAGCGCGACACGGGGACCCTACGAGCAGTACTTC
TRBD1	TRBJ1-2	TRBV9	NA	CASSARGTGDFGYTF	TGTGCCAGCAGCGCGAGGGGGACAGGGGATTTCGGCTACACCTTC
NA	TRBJ2-1	TRBV2	NA	CASRKDGNNEQFF	TGTGCCAGCAGAAAGGACGGTAACAATGAGCAGTTCTTC
NA	TRBJ2-3	TRBV4-2	NA	CASSQQASTDTQYF	TGTGCCAGCAGCCAGCAGGCCAGCACAGATACGCAGTATTTT
TRBD2	TRBJ2-1	TRBV20-1	NA	CSAYFRGLWGGDSNEQFF	TGCAGTGCCTATTTCCGTGGCCTTTGGGGAGGGGATTCCAATGAGCAGTTCTTC